A selection of T cell receptor beta chains follows, all from one sample in a study of T cell repertoires in cytomegalovirus infection. TCRdb analysed the reads with MiXCR anew, one entry per CDR3 protein. The table lists 900,000 to 950,000 distinct CDR3 sequences, around 30% of them singletons. No antigen is known for these receptors. Source: cultured CD8+ T cells from PBMCs, taken from culture after CMV antigen stimulation. The receptors here all came from a human donor in good health (CMV status not recorded). Some clones in this sample may be carry-over from other donors' samples. Each CDR3 is given without its conserved first and last residue. Some rows mark clone size as missing; the rest say once, few, many or name a class of expanded clone.

.	TRBV20-1	TRBJ2-1	SVRLSSGDPNEQF
many	TRBV7-2	TRBJ1-1	ASSLDHRYTEAF
.	TRBV10-3	TRBJ1-2	AISDRGTEPNYGYT
.	TRBV4-1	TRBJ2-5	ASSLADDAETQY
many	TRBV7-2	TRBJ1-5	ASSARDRGSNQPQH
few	TRBV19	TRBJ2-7	ASSIGAGPSYEQY
many	TRBV7-8	TRBJ1-1	ASSPTDRMNTEAF
few	TRBV11-2	TRBJ1-3	ASSPPGQGPGNTIY
few	TRBV27	TRBJ2-5	ASSLWRGEYQETQY
few	TRBV7-9	TRBJ1-2	ASSSSPFGQGQGYT
few	TRBV7-9	TRBJ1-3	ASRQGFSGNTIY
many	TRBV7-9	TRBJ2-1	ASSSTGTSGVKEQF
.	TRBV20-1	TRBJ1-6	SASPGGSYNSPLH
many	TRBV6-5	TRBJ2-1	ASSYTGQGAYNEQF
few	TRBV10-3	TRBJ2-2	AAEGTSATGELF
few	TRBV12-5	TRBJ2-2	ASDLRTGTGGYTGELF
.	TRBV27	TRBJ2-1	ASSLSAGGAYNEQF
.	TRBV19	TRBJ2-2	ASEPQALAPGELF
.	TRBV7-2	TRBJ2-2	ASSLLLSGENPGELF
.	TRBV19	TRBJ1-2	VGGGLNYGYT
.	TRBV12-3/TRBV12-4	TRBJ2-1	ASSFRPAGTEQF
.	TRBV6-5	TRBJ1-1	ASSSDRPTGYTEAF
.	TRBV7-3	TRBJ2-3	ASGSGGADTQY
.	TRBV7-9	TRBJ2-2	ASSLGGAMNTGELF
.	TRBV19	TRBJ1-2	ASRPRTNYGYT
.	TRBV6-6	TRBJ1-6	ASSYSKKVVGSPLH
few	TRBV15	TRBJ2-1	ATSRDQGDEQF
few	TRBV12-3/TRBV12-4	TRBJ2-3	ASSYPGLATDTQY
few	TRBV6-2/TRBV6-3	TRBJ1-1	ASNQGYEAF
few	TRBV7-8	TRBJ2-7	ASSLRTDAYEQY
.	TRBV6-6	TRBJ2-1	AIPGAGDEQF